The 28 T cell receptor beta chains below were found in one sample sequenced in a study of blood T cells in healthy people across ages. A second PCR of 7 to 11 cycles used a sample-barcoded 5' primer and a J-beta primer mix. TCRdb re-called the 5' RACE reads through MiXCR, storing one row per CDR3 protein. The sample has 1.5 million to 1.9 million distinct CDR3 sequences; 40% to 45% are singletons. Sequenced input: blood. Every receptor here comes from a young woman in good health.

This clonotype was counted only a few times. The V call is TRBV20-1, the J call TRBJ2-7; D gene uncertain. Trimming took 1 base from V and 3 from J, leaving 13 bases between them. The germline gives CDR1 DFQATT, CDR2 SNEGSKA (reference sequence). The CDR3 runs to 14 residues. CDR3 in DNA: TGCAGTGCTAGAGGGCCAGGTGGAAGCTACGAGCAGTACTTC. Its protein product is CSARGPGGSYEQYF.

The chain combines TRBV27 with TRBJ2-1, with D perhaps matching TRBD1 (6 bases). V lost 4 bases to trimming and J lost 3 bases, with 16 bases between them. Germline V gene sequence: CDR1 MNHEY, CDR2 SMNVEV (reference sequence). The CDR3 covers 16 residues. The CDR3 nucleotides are TGTGCCAGCAGTTCGCCCTACAGGGAATACTACAATGAGCAGTTCTTC. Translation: CASSSPYREYYNEQFF.

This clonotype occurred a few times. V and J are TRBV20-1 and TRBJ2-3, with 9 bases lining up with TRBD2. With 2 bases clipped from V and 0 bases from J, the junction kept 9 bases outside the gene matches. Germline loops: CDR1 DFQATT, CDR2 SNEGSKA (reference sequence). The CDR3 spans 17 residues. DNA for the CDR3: TGCAGTGCTAGATTGGTAGCGGGGGCCCGAAGCACAGATACGCAGTATTTT. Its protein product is CSARLVAGARSTDTQYF.

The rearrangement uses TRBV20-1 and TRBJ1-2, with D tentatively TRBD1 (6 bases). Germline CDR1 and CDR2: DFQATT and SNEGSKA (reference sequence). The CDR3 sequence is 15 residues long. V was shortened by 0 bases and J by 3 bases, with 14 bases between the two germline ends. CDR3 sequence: CSARDRTGWDYGYTF. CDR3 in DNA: TGCAGTGCTAGAGATAGAACAGGGTGGGACTATGGCTACACCTTC.

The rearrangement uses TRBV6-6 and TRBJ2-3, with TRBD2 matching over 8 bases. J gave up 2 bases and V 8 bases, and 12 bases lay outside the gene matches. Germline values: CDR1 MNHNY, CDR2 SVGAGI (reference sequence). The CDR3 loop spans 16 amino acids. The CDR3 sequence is CASYPGTRGDTDTQYF. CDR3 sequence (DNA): TGTGCCAGCTATCCTGGGACGCGGGGGGACACAGATACGCAGTATTTT.

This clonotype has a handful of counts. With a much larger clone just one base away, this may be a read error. In nucleotides, the CDR3 is TGTGCCAGCAGCGTAGGCGGGGACATCTACGAGCAGTACTTC. This codes for CASSVGGDIYEQYF. The chain employs TRBV13 and TRBJ2-7; D may be TRBD1 or TRBD2 (6 bases each). Germline assignment: CDR1 PRHDT and CDR2 FYEKMQ (reference sequence). The CDR3 covers 14 residues. Using reference TRBV13 and TRBJ2-7 for the parts outside the CDR3, the full variable domain is AAGVIQSPRHLIKEKRETATLKCYPIPRHDTVYWYQQGPGQDPQFLISFYEKMQSDKGSIPDRFSAQQFSDYHSELNMSSLELGDSALYFCASSVGGDIYEQYFGPGTRLTVT.

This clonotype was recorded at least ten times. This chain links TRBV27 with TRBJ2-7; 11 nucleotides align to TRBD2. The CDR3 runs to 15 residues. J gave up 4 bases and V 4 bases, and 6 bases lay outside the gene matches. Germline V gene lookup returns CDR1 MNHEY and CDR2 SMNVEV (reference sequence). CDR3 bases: TGTGCCAGCAGTTCCTTAGCGGGAGGGCTTTACGAGCAGTACTTC. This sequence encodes CASSSLAGGLYEQYF.

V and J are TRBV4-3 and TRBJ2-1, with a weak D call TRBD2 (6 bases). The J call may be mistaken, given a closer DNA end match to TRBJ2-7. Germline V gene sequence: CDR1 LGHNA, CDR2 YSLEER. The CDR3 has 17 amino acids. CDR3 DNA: TGCGCCAGCAGCCAAGATCGTGGGGACTTGTCGTACAATGAGCAGTACTTC. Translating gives CASSQDRGDLSYNEQYF.

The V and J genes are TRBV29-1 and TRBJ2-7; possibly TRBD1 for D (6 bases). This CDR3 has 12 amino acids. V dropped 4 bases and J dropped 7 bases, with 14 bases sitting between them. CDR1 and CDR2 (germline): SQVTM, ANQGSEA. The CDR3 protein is CSVAGARGEQYF. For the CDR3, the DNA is TGCAGCGTTGCAGGGGCCCGGGGAGAGCAGTACTTC.

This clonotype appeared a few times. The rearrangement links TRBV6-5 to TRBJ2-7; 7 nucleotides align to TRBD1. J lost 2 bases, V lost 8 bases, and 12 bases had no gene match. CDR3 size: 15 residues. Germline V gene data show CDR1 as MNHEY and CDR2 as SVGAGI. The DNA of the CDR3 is TGTGCCAGCCAACTTCGACAGGGACCCCCCTACGAGCAGTACTTC. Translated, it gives CASQLRQGPPYEQYF.

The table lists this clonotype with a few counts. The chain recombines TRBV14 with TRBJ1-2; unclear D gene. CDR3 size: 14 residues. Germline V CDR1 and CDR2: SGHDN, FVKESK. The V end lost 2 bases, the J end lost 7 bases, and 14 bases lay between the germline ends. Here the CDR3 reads CASSQLNGPFGYTF. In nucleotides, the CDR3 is TGTGCCAGCAGCCAATTGAATGGGCCCTTTGGCTACACCTTC.

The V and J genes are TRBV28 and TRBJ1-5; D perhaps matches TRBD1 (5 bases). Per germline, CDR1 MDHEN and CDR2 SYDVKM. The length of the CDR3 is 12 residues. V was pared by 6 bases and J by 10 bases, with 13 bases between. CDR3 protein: CASRIQGHPQHF. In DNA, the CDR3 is TGTGCCAGCAGGATCCAGGGTCACCCCCAGCATTTT. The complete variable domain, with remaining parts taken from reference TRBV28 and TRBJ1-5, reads DVKVTQSSRYLVKRTGEKVFLECVQDMDHENMFWYRQDPGLGLRLIYFSYDVKMKEKGDIPEGYSVSREKKERFSLILESASTNQTSMYLCASRIQGHPQHFGDGTRLSIL.

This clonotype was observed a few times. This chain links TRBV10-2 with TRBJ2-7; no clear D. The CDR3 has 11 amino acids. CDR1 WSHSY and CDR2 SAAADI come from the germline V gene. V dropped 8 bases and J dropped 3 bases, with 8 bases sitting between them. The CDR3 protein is CASLANYEQYF. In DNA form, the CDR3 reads TGCGCCAGCTTGGCAAACTACGAGCAGTACTTC.

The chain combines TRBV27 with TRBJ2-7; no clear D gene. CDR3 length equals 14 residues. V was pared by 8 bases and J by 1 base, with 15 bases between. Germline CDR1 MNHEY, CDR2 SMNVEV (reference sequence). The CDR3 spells CASRPVGPSYEQYF. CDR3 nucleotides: TGTGCCAGCCGCCCGGTTGGTCCTTCCTACGAGCAGTACTTC.

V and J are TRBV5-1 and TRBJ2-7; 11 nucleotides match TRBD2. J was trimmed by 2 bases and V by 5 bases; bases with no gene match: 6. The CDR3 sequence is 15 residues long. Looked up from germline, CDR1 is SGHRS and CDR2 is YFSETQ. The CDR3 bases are TGCGCCAGCAGTCAACTAGCGGGGGTCGCCTACGAGCAGTACTTC. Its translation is CASSQLAGVAYEQYF. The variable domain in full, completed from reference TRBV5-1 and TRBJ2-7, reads KAGVTQTPRYLIKTRGQQVTLSCSPISGHRSVSWYQQTPGQGLQFLFEYFSETQRNKGNFPGRFSGRQFSNSRSEMNVSTLELGDSALYLCASSQLAGVAYEQYFGPGTRLTVT.

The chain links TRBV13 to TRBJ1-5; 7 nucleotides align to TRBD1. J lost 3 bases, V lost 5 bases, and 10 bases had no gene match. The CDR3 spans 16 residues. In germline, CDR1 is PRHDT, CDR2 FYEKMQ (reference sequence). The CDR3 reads CASSASIGGDNQPQHF. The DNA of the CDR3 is TGTGCCAGCAGCGCATCGATAGGGGGCGACAATCAGCCCCAGCATTTT.

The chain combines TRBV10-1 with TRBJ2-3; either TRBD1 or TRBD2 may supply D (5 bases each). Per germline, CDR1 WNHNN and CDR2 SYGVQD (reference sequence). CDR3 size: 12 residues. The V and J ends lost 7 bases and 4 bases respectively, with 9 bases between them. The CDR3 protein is CASIGAADTQYF. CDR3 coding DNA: TGCGCCAGCATCGGGGCAGCAGATACGCAGTATTTT.

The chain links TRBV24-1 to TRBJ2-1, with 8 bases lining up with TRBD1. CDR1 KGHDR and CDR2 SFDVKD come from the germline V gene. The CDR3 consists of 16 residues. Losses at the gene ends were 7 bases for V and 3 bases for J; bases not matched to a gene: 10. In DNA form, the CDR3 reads TGTGCCACCAGCTCTAGGACAGGGTACTACTACAATGAGCAGTTCTTC. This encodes CATSSRTGYYYNEQFF.

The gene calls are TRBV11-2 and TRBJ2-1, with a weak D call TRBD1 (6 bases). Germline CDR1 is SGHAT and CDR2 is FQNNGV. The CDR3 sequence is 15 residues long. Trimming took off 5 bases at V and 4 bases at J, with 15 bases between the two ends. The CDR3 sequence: CASSLYREGYNEQFF. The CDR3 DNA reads TGTGCCAGCAGCCTCTACAGGGAAGGGTACAATGAGCAGTTCTTC.

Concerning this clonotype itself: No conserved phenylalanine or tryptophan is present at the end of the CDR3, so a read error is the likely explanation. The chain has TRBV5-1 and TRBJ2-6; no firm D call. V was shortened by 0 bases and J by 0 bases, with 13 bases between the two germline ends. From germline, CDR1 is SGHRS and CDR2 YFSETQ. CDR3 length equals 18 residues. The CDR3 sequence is CASSLEASSISGANVLTY. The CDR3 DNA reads TGCGCCAGCAGCTTGGAGGCCAGCTCCATCTCTGGGGCCAACGTCCTGACTTAC.

CDR3 in amino acids: CSAIDSSPYEQYF. DNA of the CDR3: TGCAGTGCTATTGACAGCTCCCCTTACGAGCAGTACTTC. The chain is built from TRBV20-1 and TRBJ2-4, with D perhaps TRBD1 (5 bases). The DNA end is more similar to TRBJ2-7, so the J call may be wrong. Looked up from germline, CDR1 is DFQATT and CDR2 is SNEGSKA (reference sequence). This CDR3 is 13 amino acids long.

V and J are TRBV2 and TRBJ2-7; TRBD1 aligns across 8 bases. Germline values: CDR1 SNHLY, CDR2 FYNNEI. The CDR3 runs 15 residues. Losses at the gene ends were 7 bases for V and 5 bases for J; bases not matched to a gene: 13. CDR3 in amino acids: CASTRSPQGADEQYF. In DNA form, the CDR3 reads TGTGCCAGCACTAGATCGCCCCAGGGGGCTGACGAGCAGTACTTC.

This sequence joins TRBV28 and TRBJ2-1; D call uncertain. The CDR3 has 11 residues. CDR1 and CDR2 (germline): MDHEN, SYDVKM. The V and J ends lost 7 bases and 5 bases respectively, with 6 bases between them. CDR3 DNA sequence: TGTGCCAGCACAACACACAATGAGCAGTTCTTC. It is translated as CASTTHNEQFF.

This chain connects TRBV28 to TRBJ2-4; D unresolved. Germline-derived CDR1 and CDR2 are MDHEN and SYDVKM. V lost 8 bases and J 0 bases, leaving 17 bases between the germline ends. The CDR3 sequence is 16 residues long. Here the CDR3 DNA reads TGTGCCAGCTCCACTTACATCGACCTAGCCAAAAACATTCAGTACTTC. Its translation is CASSTYIDLAKNIQYF. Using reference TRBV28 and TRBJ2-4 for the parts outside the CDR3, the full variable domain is DVKVTQSSRYLVKRTGEKVFLECVQDMDHENMFWYRQDPGLGLRLIYFSYDVKMKEKGDIPEGYSVSREKKERFSLILESASTNQTSMYLCASSTYIDLAKNIQYFGAGTRLSVL.

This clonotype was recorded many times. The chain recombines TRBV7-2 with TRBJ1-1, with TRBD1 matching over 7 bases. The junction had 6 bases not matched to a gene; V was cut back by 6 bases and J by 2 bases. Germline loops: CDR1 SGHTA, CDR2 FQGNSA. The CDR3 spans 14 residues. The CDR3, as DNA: TGTGCCAGCAGTTTGACAGGGCCCAACACTGAAGCTTTCTTT. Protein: CASSLTGPNTEAFF.

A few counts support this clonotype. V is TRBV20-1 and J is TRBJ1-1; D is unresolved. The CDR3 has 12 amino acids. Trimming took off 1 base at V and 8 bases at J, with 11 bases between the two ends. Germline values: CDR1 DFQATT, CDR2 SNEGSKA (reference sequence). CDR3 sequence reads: CSARVNDPEAFF. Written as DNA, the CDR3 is TGCAGTGCTAGAGTAAACGACCCCGAAGCTTTCTTT.

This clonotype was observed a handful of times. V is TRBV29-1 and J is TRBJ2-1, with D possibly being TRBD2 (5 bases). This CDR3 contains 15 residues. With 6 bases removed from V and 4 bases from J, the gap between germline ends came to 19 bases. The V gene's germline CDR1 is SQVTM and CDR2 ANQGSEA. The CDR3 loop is CSVEGGPGKYNEQFF. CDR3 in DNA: TGCAGCGTCGAGGGCGGGCCGGGAAAGTACAATGAGCAGTTCTTC.

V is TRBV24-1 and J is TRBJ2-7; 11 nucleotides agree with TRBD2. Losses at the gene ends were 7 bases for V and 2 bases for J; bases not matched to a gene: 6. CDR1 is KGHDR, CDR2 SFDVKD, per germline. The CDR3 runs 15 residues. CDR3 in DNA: TGTGCCACCAGGCTAGCGGGAGGTTGGGCCTACGAGCAGTACTTC. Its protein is CATRLAGGWAYEQYF.